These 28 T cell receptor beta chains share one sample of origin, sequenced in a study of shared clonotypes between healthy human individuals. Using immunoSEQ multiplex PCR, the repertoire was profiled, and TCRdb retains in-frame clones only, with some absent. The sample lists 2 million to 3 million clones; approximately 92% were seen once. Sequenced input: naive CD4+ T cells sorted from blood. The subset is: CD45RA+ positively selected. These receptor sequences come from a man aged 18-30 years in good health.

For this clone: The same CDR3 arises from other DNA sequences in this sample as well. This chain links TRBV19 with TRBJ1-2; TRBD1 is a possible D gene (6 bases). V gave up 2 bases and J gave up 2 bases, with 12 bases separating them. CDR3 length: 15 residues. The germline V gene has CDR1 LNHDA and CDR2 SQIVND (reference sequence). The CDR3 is CASSITGQGNYGYTF. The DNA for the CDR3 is TGTGCCAGTAGTATAACTGGGCAGGGGAACTATGGCTACACCTTC.

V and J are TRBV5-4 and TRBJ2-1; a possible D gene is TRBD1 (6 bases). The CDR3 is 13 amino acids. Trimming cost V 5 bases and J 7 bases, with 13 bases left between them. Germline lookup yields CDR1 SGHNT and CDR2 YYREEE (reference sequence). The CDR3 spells CASRPRQANEQFF. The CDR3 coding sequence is TGTGCCAGCAGACCTCGACAGGCGAATGAGCAGTTCTTC.

The CDR3: CASSYAQRSTYEQYF. The CDR3 nucleotides read TGTGCCAGCAGTTACGCCCAGCGGTCCACCTACGAGCAGTACTTC. The rearrangement links TRBV6-5 to TRBJ2-7; possibly TRBD2 for D (5 bases). CDR1 and CDR2 from the germline V gene are MNHEY and SVGAGI. This CDR3 region has 15 residues. The ends were cut back, 2 bases at V and 2 bases at J, with 13 bases in the middle.

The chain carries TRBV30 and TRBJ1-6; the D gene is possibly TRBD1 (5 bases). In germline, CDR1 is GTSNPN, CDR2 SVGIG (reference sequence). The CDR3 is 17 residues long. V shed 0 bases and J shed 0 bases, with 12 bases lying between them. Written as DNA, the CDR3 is TGTGCCTGGAGTGTTTTTAGGGGTGGCTCCTATAATTCACCCCTCCACTTT. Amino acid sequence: CAWSVFRGGSYNSPLHF.

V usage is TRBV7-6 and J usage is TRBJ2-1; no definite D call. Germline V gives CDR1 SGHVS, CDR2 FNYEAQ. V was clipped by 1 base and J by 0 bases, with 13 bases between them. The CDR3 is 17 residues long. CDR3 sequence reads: CASSLGALQSSYNEQFF. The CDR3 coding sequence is TGTGCCAGCAGCTTAGGTGCGCTTCAGAGCTCCTACAATGAGCAGTTCTTC.

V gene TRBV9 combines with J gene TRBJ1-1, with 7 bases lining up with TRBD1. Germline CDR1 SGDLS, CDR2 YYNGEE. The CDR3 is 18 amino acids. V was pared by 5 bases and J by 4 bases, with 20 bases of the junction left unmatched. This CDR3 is CASRDVMGQTRLGTEAFF. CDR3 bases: TGTGCCAGCAGGGACGTGATGGGACAGACGAGATTAGGCACTGAAGCTTTCTTT. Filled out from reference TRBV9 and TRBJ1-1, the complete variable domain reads DSGVTQTPKHLITATGQRVTLRCSPRSGDLSVYWYQQSLDQGLQFLIQYYNGEERAKGNILERFSAQQFPDLHSELNLSSLELGDSALYFCASRDVMGQTRLGTEAFFGQGTRLTVV.

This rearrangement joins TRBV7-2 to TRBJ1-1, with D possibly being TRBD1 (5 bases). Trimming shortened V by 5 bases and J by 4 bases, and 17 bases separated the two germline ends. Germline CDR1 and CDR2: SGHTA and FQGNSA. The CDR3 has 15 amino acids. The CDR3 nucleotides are TGTGCCAGCAGCATCGGACACGTCGGGGCCACTGAAGCTTTCTTT. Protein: CASSIGHVGATEAFF.

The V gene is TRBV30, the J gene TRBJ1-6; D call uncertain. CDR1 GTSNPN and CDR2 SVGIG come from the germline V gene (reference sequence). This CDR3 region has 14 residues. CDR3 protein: CGALIGNPNSPLHF. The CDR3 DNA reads TGTGGAGCCCTGATAGGGAACCCTAATTCACCCCTCCACTTT.

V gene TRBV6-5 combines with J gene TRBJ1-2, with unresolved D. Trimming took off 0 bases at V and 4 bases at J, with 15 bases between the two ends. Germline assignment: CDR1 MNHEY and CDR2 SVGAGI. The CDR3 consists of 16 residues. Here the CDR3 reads CASSYSRLRGSYGYTF. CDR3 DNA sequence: TGTGCCAGCAGTTACTCGAGGTTGCGGGGAAGCTATGGCTACACCTTC.

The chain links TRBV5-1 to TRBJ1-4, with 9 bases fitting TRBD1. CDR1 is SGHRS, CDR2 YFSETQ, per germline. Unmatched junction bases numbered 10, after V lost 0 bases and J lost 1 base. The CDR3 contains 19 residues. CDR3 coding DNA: TGCGCCAGCAGCTTGGCCAGGGGGACAGGGACTGAAACTAATGAAAAACTGTTTTTT. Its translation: CASSLARGTGTETNEKLFF.

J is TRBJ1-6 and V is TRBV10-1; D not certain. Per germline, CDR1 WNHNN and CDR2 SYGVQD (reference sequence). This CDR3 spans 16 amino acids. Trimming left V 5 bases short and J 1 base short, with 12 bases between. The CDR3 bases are TGCGCCAGCAGTTCGGGAGGACCTTCCTATAATTCACCCCTCCACTTT. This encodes CASSSGGPSYNSPLHF.

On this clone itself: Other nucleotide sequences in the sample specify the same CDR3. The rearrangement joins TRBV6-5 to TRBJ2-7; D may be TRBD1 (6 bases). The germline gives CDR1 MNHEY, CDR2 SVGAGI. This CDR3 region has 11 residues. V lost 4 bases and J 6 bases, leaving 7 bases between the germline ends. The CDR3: CASSSRGEQYF. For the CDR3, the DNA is TGTGCCAGCAGTTCCAGGGGCGAGCAGTACTTC.

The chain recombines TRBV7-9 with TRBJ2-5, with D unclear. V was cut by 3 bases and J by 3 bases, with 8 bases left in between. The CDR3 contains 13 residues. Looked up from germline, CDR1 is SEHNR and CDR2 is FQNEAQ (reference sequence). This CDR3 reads CASSFISEETQYF. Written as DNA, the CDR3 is TGTGCCAGCAGCTTTATCAGCGAAGAGACCCAGTACTTC.

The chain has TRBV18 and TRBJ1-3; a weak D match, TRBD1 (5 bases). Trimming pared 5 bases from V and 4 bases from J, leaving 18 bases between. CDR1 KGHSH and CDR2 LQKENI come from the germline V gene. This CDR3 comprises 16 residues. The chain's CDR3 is CASSTGAGTVGNTIYF. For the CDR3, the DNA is TGTGCCAGCTCAACAGGAGCCGGGACGGTAGGAAACACCATATATTTT.

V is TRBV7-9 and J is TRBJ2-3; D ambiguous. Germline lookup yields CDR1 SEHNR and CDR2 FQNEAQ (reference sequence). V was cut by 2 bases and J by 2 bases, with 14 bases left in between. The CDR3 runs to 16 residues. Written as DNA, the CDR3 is TGTGCCAGCAGCTTATGGTTAGCTGGGGACACAGATACGCAGTATTTT. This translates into CASSLWLAGDTDTQYF.

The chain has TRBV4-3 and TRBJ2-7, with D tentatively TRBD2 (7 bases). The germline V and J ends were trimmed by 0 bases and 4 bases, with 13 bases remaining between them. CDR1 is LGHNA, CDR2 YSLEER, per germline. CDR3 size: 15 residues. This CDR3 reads CASSQEGRGIYEQYF. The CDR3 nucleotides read TGCGCCAGCAGCCAAGAGGGGAGGGGGATTTACGAGCAGTACTTC.

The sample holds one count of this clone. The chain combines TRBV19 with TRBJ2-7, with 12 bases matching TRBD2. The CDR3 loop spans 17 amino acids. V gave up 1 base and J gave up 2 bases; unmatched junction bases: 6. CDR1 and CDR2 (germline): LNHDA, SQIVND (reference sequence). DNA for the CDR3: TGTGCCAGTAGTATAGCCCCCCTAGCGGGAGGGACCTACGAGCAGTACTTC. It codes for CASSIAPLAGGTYEQYF.

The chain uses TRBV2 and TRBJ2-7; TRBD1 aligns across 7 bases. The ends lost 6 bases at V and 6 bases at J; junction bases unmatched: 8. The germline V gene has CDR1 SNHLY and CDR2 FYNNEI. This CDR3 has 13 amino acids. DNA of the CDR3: TGTGCCAGCAGCCTGACAGGGTCAGGCGAGCAGTACTTC. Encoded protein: CASSLTGSGEQYF.

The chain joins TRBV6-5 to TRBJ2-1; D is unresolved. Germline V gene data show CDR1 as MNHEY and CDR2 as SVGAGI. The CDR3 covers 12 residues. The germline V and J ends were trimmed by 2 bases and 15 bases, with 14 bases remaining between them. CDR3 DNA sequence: TGTGCCAGCAGTTACGGTTCCCCCCCATGGTTCTTC. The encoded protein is CASSYGSPPWFF.

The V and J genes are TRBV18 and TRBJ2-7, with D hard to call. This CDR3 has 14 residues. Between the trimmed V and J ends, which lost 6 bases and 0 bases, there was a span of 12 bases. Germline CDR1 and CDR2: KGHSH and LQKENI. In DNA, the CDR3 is TGTGCCAGCTCGAATGGACGGAACTCCTACGAGCAGTACTTC. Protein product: CASSNGRNSYEQYF.

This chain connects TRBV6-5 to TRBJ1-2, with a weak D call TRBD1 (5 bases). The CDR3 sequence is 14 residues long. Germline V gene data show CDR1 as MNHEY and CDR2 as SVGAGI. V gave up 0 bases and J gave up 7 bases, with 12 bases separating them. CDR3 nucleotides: TGTGCCAGCAGTTACTCCTTTGGGGGAGGTGGCTACACCTTC. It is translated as CASSYSFGGGGYTF.

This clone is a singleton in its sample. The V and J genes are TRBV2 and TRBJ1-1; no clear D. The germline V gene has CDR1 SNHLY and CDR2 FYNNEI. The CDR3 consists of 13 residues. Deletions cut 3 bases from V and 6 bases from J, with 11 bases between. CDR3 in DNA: TGTGCCAGCAGTGAGTGGGCAGCCCCTGAAGCTTTCTTT. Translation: CASSEWAAPEAFF. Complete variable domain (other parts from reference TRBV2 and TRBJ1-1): EPEVTQTPSHQVTQMGQEVILRCVPISNHLYFYWYRQILGQKVEFLVSFYNNEISEKSEIFDDQFSVERPDGSNFTLKIRSTKLEDSAMYFCASSEWAAPEAFFGQGTRLTVV.

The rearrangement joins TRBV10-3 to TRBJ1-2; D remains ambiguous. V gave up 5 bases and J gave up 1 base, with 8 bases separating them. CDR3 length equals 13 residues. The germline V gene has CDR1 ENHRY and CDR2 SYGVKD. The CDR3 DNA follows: TGTGCCATCAGTCTAGACCGTAACTATGGCTACACCTTC. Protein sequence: CAISLDRNYGYTF.

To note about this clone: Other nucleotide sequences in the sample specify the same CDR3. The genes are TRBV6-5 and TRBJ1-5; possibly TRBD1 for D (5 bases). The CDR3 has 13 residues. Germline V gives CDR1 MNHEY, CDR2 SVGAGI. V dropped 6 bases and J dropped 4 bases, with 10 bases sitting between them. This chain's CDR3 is CASRRQLNQPQHF. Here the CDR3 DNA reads TGTGCCAGCAGACGACAGTTAAATCAGCCCCAGCATTTT.

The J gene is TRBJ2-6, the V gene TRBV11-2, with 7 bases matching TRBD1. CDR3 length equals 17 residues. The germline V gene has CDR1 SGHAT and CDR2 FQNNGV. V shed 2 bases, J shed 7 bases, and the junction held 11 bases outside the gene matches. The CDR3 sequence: CASSLLPTGSSANVLTF. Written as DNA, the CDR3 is TGTGCCAGCAGCTTATTGCCGACAGGGTCTTCAGCCAACGTCCTGACTTTC.

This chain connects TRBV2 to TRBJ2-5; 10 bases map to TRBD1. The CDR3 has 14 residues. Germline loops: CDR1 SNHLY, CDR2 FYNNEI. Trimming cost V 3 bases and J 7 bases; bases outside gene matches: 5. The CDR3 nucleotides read TGTGCCAGCAGTGATGGGACAGGGGCTCGGACCCAGTACTTC. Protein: CASSDGTGARTQYF.

The CDR3 nucleotides are TGTGCCAGCAGCCCCGGGACGGGAGGAAACACCATATATTTT. As protein: CASSPGTGGNTIYF. The chain carries TRBV5-4 and TRBJ1-3; D possibly corresponds to TRBD1 (5 bases). Trimming pared 4 bases from V and 4 bases from J, leaving 12 bases between. The CDR3 length is 14 residues. Looked up from germline, CDR1 is SGHNT and CDR2 is YYREEE (reference sequence).

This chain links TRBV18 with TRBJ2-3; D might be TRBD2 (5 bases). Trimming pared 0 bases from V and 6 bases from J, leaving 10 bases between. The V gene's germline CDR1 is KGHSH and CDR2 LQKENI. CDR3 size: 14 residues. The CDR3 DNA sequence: TGTGCCAGCTCACCACCGGGGTCGGGGGATACGCAGTATTTT. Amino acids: CASSPPGSGDTQYF.